This note documents a single TCR beta chain sequence. Its antigen is currently unknown. This entry belongs to a study of post-analysis software for immune sequencing data. Regarding the study as a whole: Five or six TRBV segments, TRBV5-6, TRBV5-1 and TRBV20-1 among them, were found more frequent in patients than controls.

Trimming took 7 bases from V and 1 from J, leaving 7 bases between them. Germline V gives CDR1 MNHEY, CDR2 SVGAGI. The CDR3 totals 12 residues. Unique molecular identifiers featured in each of the TCR beta cDNA libraries. Each batch of about 0.95 to 11 million T cells produced some 450,000 cDNA molecules. MiXCR, run by TCRdb on the PCR reads, gives a single entry per CDR3 protein. The sample records fewer than 550,000 distinct CDR3 sequences, approximately 34% being singletons. Sequences were obtained from blood. The chain combines TRBV6-5 with TRBJ1-1, with D unresolved. The sequence came from a girl between 2 and 17 years old with multiple sclerosis. For the CDR3, the DNA is TGTGCCAGCAAACGGAGGAACACTGAAGCTTTCTTT. The encoded protein is CASKRRNTEAFF.